These 3 T cell receptor beta chains were all obtained from the same sample, sequenced in a study of sequential checkpoint blockade in melanoma. Generated by immunoSEQ multiplex PCR, the TCRdb table keeps only in-frame clones and is missing some. This sample has roughly 19,000 clones, with around 83% found just once. Stated treatment: randomized to nivolumab then ipilimumab (arm A) or the reverse (arm B). Sequencing was performed on CD8+ T cells sorted from blood (inferred from file names), taken from a patient given nivolumab and ipilimumab in sequence. These receptors were collected from a human donor with melanoma.

The V and J genes are TRBV6-1 and TRBJ2-1, with D perhaps TRBD2 (5 bases). The germline CDR1 and CDR2 sequences are MNHNS and SASEGT. The CDR3 is 15 residues long. Trimming shortened V by 3 bases and J by 8 bases, and 17 bases separated the two germline ends. The CDR3: CASSDFRESSDEQFF. The CDR3 region has the DNA TGTGCCAGCAGTGACTTTAGGGAGTCTTCTGATGAGCAGTTCTTC.

V and J are TRBV28 and TRBJ1-2; D might be TRBD1 (6 bases). V was cut by 3 bases and J by 7 bases, with 12 bases left in between. Germline V CDR1 and CDR2: MDHEN, SYDVKM. This CDR3 contains 13 residues. This CDR3 is CASSLMGAVGYTF. In nucleotides, the CDR3 is TGTGCCAGCAGTTTGATGGGGGCAGTTGGCTACACCTTC.

The CDR3 DNA reads as TGCGCCAGCAGCTTGACTACAGGGGAAAATCAGCCCCAGCATTTT. Its protein product is CASSLTTGENQPQHF. The gene calls are TRBV5-1 and TRBJ1-5; 7 nucleotides match TRBD1. The length of the CDR3 is 15 residues. The germline gives CDR1 SGHRS, CDR2 YFSETQ. Trimming removed 1 base from V and 4 bases from J; junction bases left unmatched: 5.